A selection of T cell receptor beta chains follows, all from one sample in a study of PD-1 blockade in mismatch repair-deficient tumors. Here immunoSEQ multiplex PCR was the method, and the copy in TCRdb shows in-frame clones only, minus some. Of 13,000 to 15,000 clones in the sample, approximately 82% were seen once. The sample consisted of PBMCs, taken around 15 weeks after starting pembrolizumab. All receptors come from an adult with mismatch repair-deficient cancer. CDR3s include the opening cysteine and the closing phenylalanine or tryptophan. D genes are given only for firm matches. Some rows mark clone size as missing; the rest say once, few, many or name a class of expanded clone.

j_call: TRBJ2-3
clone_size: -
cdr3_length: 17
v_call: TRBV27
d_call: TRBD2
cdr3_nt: TGTGCCAGCAGTTTACGGACTAGCGGGCCTCACACAGATACGCAGTATTTT
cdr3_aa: CASSLRTSGPHTDTQYF

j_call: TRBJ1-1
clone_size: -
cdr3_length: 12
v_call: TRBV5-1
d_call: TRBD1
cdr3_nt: TGCGCCAGCAGCCCGGACAGGGCGGAAGCTTTCTTT
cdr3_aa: CASSPDRAEAFF

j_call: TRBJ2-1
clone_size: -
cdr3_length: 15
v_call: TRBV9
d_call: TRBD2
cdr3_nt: TGTGCCAGCAGTCCGGGACTAGCGGATTACAATGAGCAGTTCTTC
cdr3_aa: CASSPGLADYNEQFF

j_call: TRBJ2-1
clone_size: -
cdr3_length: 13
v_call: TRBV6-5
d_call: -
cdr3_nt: TGTGCCAGCAAAAGGGGCTCCTACAATGAGCAGTTCTTC
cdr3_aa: CASKRGSYNEQFF

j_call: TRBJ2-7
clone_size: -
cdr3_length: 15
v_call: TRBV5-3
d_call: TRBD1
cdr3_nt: TGTGCCAGAAGCACTGGGACAGGGGGCTCCTACGAGCAGTACTTC
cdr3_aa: CARSTGTGGSYEQYF

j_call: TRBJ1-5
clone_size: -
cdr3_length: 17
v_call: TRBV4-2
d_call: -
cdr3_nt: TGTGCCAGCAGCCAATCGGCAGGGGTACGTGGGAATCAGCCCCAGCATTTT
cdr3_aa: CASSQSAGVRGNQPQHF

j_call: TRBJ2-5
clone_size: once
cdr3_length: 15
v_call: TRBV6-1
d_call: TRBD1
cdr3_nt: TGTGCCAGCAGGGCCGACAGGGGCCCCCAAGAGACCCAGTACTTC
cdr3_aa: CASRADRGPQETQYF

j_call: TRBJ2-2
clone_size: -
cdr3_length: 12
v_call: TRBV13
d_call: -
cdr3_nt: TGTGCCAGCAGCTTAAATAAAGGGGAGCTGTTTTTT
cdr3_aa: CASSLNKGELFF

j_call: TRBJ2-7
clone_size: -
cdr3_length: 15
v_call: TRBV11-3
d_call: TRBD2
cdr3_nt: TGTGCCAGCAGCCCGGGACTAGCGGCTTTCTACGAGCAGTACTTC
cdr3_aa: CASSPGLAAFYEQYF

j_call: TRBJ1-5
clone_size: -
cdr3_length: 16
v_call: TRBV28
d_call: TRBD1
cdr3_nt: TGTGCCAGCAGTTTATCCCGGGACAGAGGCGTTCAGCCCCAGCATTTT
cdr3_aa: CASSLSRDRGVQPQHF

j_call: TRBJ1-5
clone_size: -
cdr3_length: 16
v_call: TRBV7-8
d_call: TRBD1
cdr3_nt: TGTGCCAGCAGCTTAGCGAGGGGGCTAGGCAATCAGCCCCAGCATTTT
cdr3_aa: CASSLARGLGNQPQHF

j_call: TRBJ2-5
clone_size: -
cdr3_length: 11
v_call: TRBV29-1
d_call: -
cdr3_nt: TGCAGCGTCGATAGCCGAGAGACCCAGTACTTC
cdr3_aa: CSVDSRETQYF

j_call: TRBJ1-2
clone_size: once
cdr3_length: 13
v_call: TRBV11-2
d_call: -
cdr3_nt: TGTGCCAGCAGTTCCGGACAGTCCTATGGCTACACCTTC
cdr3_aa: CASSSGQSYGYTF

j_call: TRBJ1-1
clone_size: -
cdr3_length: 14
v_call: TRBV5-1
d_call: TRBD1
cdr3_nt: TGCGCCAGCAGCTTCGACAGGGTCGGCACTGAAGCTTTCTTT
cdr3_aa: CASSFDRVGTEAFF

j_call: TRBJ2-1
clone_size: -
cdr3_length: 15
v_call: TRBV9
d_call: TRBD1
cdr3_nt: TGTGCCAGCAGCGATGGACAGGGGGCAAGCAATGAGCAGTTCTTC
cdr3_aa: CASSDGQGASNEQFF

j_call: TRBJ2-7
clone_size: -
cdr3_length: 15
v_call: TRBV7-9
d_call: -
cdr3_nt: TGTGCCAGCAGCTTAGTTGGGGCCAGATTCTACGAGCAGTACTTC
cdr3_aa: CASSLVGARFYEQYF

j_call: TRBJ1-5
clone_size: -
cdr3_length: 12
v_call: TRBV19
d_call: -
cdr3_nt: TGTGCCAGTAGTATGCGGGTTCAGCCCCAGCATTTT
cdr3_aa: CASSMRVQPQHF

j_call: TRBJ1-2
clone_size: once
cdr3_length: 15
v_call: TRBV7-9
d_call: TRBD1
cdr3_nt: TGTGCCAGCAGCCCAAAGGGACAGGGGAACTATGGCTACACCTTC
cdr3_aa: CASSPKGQGNYGYTF

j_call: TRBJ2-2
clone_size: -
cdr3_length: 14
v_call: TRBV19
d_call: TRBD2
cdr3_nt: TGTGCCAGTAGGGGCGGGAGGGCCATCGGGGAGCTGTTTTTT
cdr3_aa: CASRGGRAIGELFF

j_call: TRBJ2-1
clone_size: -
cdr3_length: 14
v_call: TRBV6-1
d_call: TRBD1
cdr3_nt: TGTGCCAGCAGTAAGAGACAGGGTGAAAATGAGCAGTTCTTC
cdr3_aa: CASSKRQGENEQFF

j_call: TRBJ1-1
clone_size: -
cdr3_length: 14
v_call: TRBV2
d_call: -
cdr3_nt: TGTGCCAGCAAGGGTCGCAGGGAGAACACTGAAGCTTTCTTT
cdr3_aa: CASKGRRENTEAFF

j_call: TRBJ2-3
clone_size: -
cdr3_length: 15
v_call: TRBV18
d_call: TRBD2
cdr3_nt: TGTGCCAGCTCACTCACTAGCGGGAGTCCGGATACGCAGTATTTT
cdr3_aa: CASSLTSGSPDTQYF

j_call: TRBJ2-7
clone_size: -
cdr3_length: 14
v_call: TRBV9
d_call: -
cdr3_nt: TGTGCCAGCAGTACCAATCAGGGTTTTCGCGAGCAGTACTTC
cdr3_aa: CASSTNQGFREQYF

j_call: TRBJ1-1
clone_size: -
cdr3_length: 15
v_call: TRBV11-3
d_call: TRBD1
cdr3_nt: TGTGCCAGCAGCTTCAGGACAGGGCGAAACACTGAAGCTTTCTTT
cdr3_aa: CASSFRTGRNTEAFF

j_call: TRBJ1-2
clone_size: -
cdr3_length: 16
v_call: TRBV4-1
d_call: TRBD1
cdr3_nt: TGCGCCAGCAGCCAAGGGGCCAGGGGGCTGGACTATGGCTACACCTTC
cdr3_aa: CASSQGARGLDYGYTF

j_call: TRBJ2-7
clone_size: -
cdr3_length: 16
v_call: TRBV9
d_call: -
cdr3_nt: TGTGCCAGCAGCGTAGACCGGGTCGGGGTGCCCTACGAGCAGTACTTC
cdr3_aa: CASSVDRVGVPYEQYF

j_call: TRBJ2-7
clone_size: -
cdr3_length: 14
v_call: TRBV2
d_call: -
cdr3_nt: TGTGCCAGCAGGATGGGGGCGCAAACCTACGAGCAGTACTTC
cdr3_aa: CASRMGAQTYEQYF

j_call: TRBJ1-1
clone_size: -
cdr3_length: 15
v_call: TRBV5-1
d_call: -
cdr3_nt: TGCGCCAGCAGCTTGTGGGCAGGGAGGGGGGGTGAAGCTTTCTTT
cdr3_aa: CASSLWAGRGGEAFF

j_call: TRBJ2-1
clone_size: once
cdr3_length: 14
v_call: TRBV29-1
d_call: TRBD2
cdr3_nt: TGCAGCGCCGTAGTAGCGGGAGGTTGGGATGAGCAGTTCTTC
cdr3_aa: CSAVVAGGWDEQFF

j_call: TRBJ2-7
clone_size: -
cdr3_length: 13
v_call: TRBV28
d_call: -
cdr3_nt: TGTGCCAGCAGTTCCACAGGGAATCACGAGCAGTACTTC
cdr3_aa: CASSSTGNHEQYF

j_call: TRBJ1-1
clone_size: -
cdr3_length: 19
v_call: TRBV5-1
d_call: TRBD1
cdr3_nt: TGCGCCAGCAGCATACGACCCGGGACAGGGGGCATTGAGAACACTGAAGCTTTCTTT
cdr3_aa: CASSIRPGTGGIENTEAFF

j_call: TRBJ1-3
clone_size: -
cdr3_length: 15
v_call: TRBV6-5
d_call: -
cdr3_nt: TGTGCCAGCAGTTCCCCAGGGACTGCTGGAAACACCATATATTTT
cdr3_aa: CASSSPGTAGNTIYF

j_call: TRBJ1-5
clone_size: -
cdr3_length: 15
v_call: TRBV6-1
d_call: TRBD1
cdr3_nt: TGTGCCAGCAGTGACGGACAGGGAGAAGGGCAGCCCCAGCATTTT
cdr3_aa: CASSDGQGEGQPQHF

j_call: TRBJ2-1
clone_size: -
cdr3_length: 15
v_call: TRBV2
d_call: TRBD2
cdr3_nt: TGTGCCAGCAGTGGGGGGACTAGCGGTAACAATGAGCAGTTCTTC
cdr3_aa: CASSGGTSGNNEQFF

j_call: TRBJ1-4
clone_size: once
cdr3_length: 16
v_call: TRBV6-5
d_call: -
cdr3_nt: TGTGCCAGCAGTTACTCACCCAGGGCAACTAATGAAAAACTGTTTTTT
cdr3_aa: CASSYSPRATNEKLFF

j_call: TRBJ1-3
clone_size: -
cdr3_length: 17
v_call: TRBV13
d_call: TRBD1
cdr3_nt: TGTGCCAGCAGCCCGACCGGGACAGGGTTCTCTGGAAACACCATATATTTT
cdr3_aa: CASSPTGTGFSGNTIYF

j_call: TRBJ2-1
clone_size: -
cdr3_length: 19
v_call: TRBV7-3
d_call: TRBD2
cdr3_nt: TGTGCCAGCGGATTGAGAGGGGGAGGGCTAGCGGGAGACTACAATGAGCAGTTCTTC
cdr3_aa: CASGLRGGGLAGDYNEQFF

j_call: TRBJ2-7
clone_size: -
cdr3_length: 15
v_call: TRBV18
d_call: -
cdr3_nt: TGTGCCAGCTCACCATCTTACGGGAGCTCCTACGAGCAGTACTTC
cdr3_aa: CASSPSYGSSYEQYF

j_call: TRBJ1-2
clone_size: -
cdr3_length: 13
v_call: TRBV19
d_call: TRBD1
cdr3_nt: TGTGCCAGTAGGGACAGGGGGCACTATGGCTACACCTTC
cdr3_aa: CASRDRGHYGYTF

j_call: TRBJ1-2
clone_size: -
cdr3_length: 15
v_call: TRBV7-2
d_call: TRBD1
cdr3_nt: TGTGCCAGCAGCTGGGGACAGGGGGCCTCCTATGGCTACACCTTC
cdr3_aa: CASSWGQGASYGYTF

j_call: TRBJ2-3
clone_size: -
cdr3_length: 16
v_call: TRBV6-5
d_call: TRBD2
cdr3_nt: TGTGCCAGCAGTTACCGGGCACCCGGGAGGGCAGATACGCAGTATTTT
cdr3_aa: CASSYRAPGRADTQYF

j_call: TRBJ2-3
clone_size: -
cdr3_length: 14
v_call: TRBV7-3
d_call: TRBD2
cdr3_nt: TGTGCCAGCAGCTTAACGGGGGGGGAAGATACGCAGTATTTT
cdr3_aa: CASSLTGGEDTQYF

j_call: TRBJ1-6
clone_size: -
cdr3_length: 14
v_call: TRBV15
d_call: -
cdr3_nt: TGTGCCACCAGCAAGGAGTTCTATAATTCACCCCTCCACTTT
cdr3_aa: CATSKEFYNSPLHF

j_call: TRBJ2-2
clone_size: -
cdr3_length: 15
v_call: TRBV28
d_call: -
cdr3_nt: TGTGCCAGCAGTTTCCCGGCAGGAAACACCGGGGAGCTGTTTTTT
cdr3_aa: CASSFPAGNTGELFF

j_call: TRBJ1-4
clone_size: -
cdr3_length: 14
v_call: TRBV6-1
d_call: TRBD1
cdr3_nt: TGTGCCAGCAGTGAACTCGGACAGGGGCAAAAACTGTTTTTT
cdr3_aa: CASSELGQGQKLFF

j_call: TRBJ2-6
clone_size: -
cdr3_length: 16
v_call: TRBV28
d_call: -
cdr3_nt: TGTGCCAGCAGTTTACGCAGGGCCTCTGGGGCCAACGTCCTGACTTTC
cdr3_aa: CASSLRRASGANVLTF

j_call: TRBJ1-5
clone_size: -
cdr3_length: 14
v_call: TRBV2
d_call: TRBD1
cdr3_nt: TGTGCCAGCAGCCCCGGGACAGTCAATCAGCCCCAGCATTTT
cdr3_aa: CASSPGTVNQPQHF

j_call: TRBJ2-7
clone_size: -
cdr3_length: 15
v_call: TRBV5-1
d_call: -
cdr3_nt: TGCGCCAGCAGCTTGAATACAGCTAATTTCTACGAGCAGTACTTC
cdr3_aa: CASSLNTANFYEQYF

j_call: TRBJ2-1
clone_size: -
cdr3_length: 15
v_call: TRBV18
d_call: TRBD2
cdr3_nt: TGTGCCAGCTCACCACCATCTATAGCGGGAGGTGAGCAGTTCTTC
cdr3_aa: CASSPPSIAGGEQFF

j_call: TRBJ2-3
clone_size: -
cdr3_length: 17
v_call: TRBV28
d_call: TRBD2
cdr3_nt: TGTGCCAGCGGGACTTCTAGCGGGAGTTTGGGCACAGATACGCAGTATTTT
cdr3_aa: CASGTSSGSLGTDTQYF

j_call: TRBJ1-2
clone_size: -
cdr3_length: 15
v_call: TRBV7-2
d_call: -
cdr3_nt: TGTGCCAGCAGCCCAAGACTGAGAGCTAACTATGGCTACACCTTC
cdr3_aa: CASSPRLRANYGYTF

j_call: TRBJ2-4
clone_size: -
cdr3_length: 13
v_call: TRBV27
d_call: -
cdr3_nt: TGTGCCAGCAGTGGGGGGACCACGAACATTCAGTACTTC
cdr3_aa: CASSGGTTNIQYF

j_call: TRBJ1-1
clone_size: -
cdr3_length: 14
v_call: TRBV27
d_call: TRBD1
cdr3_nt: TGTGCCAGCAGTAGACAGGGGGCGAACACTGAAGCTTTCTTT
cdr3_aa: CASSRQGANTEAFF

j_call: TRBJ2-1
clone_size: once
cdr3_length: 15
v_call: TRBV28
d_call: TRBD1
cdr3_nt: TGTGCCAGCAGTTTAGGGACAGGGAAATTGATGGAGCAGTTCTTC
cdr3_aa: CASSLGTGKLMEQFF